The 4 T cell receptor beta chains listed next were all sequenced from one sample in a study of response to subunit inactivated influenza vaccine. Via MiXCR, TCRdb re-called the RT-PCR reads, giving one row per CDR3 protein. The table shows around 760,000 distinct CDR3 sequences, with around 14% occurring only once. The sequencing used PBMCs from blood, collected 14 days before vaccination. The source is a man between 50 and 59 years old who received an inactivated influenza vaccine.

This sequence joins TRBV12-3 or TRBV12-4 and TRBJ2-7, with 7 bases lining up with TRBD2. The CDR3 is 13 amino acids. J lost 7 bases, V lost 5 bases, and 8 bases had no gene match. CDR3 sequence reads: CASSLWGGVEQYF. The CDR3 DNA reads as TGTGCCAGCAGTCTCTGGGGGGGGGTTGAGCAGTACTTC.

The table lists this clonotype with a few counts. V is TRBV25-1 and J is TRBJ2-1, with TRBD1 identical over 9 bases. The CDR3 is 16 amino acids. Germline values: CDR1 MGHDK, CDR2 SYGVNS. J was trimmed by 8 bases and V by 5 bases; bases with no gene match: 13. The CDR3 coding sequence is TGTGCCAGCAGTCCCCCCGGGACAGGGCTAATCTATGAGCAGTTCTTC. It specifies CASSPPGTGLIYEQFF.

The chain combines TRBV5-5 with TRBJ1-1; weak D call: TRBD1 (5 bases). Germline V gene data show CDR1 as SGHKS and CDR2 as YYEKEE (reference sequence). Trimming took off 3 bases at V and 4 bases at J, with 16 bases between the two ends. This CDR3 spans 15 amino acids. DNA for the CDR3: TGTGCCAGCAGCTCATTCAGGGCCGGAGGCACTGAAGCTTTCTTT. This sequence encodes CASSSFRAGGTEAFF.

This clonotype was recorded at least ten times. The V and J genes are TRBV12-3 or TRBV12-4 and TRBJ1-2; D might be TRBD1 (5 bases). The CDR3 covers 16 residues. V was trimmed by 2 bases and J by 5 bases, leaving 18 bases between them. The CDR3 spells CASSLFTTAGRYGYTF. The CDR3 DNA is TGTGCCAGCAGTTTATTTACGACAGCGGGTCGTTATGGCTACACCTTC.